The table lists the clone carrying this T cell receptor (beta chain) with a few counts. As yet, its antigen is unknown. Unique molecular identifiers were attached to individual cDNA molecules during library preparation. TCRdb recomputed calls from the RACE reads with MiXCR, one row per CDR3 protein. The sample yields around 380,000 distinct CDR3 sequences, around 5.5% seen once. From germline, CDR1 is MNHEY and CDR2 SVGAGI. This CDR3 contains 11 residues. Trimming cost V 4 bases and J 12 bases; bases outside gene matches: 4. The record originates from a study of human T cells and chemical hapten exposure. Notes on the study in general: PT1 expanded TCR counts and patch test score correlated positively. Donors had alopecia, so their immune response may differ from healthy people's.

The time point is: pre-sensitization, week 0. Treatment defined: therapeutic diphenylcyclopropenone sensitization with weekly scalp DPC. The study drew its donors from alopecia patients who were 18 to 70 years old and suitable for DPC. The sequence came from a woman in her late teens or twenties with alopecia areata. Some clones in this sample may be carry-over from other donors' samples. The material sequenced was whole blood, taken in connection with sensitization to the hapten diphenylcyclopropenone (DPC). The rearrangement joins TRBV6-5 to TRBJ1-1; 8 nucleotides align to TRBD1. Here the CDR3 DNA reads TGTGCCAGCAGTTCGGACAGGGAAACTTTCTTT. Translation: CASSSDRETFF.